This is a list of T cell receptor beta chains from one sample in a study of post-analysis software for immune sequencing data. Each CDR3 protein is one row after TCRdb ran MiXCR on the PCR reads. The sample lists 150,000 to 200,000 distinct CDR3 sequences, around 30% occurring once. Specimen: blood. The receptors here all came from a girl between 5 and 17 years old with multiple sclerosis. CDR3s include the opening cysteine and the closing phenylalanine or tryptophan. A D gene is named only where the DNA matches it firmly. The size field is filled for only some rows; it gives once, few, many or a size class.

V gene,D gene,clone size,J gene,CDR3 DNA,CDR3 protein
TRBV12-3/TRBV12-4,NA,many,TRBJ2-4,TGTGCCAGCCGCAACGGGGAGATCGGCAAAAACATTCAGTACTTC,CASRNGEIGKNIQYF
TRBV5-1,NA,many,TRBJ1-2,TGCGCCAGCAGCCCGGAGGGGATAGGTGGCTACACCTTC,CASSPEGIGGYTF
TRBV11-2,TRBD1,NA,TRBJ1-2,TGTGCCAGCAGAGATAACAGGGGAATGTGGGGCTACACCTTC,CASRDNRGMWGYTF
TRBV29-1,TRBD2,many,TRBJ2-1,TGCAGCGTGGAGGCTAGCGGGAGGGGCTATGAGCAGTTCTTC,CSVEASGRGYEQFF
TRBV20-1,TRBD2,many,TRBJ2-3,TGCAGTGCAAAGATTAGCGGGAGGACCACAGATACGCAGTATTTT,CSAKISGRTTDTQYF
TRBV7-2,TRBD1,NA,TRBJ2-3,TGTGCCAGCAGCGTAGACAGGGCAACAGATACGCAGTATTTT,CASSVDRATDTQYF
TRBV27,NA,NA,TRBJ2-1,TGTGCCAGCAGTTTTGATGATGAGCAGTTCTTC,CASSFDDEQFF
TRBV7-9,TRBD2,NA,TRBJ2-1,TGTGCCAGCAGCTTCCCTAGCGGAAGCAATGAGCAGTTCTTC,CASSFPSGSNEQFF
TRBV29-1,NA,many,TRBJ2-7,TGCAGCGCCCGTCCCGCCAGCTCCTACGAGCAGTACTTC,CSARPASSYEQYF
TRBV2,NA,few,TRBJ2-3,TGTGCCAGCTACCCGGACTGGGCAGATACGCAGTATTTT,CASYPDWADTQYF
TRBV11-1,TRBD2,NA,TRBJ2-7,TGTGCCAGCAGCCCCCGGGACTACAATGAGCAGTACTTC,CASSPRDYNEQYF
TRBV28,TRBD2,NA,TRBJ2-5,TGTGCCAGCACCCCTACGGGGCTAGCGGGAGGGCCATGGGAGACCCAGTACTTC,CASTPTGLAGGPWETQYF
TRBV7-2,NA,NA,TRBJ2-5,TGTGCCAGCAGCTTCGCTCGGGGGGAGACCCAGTACTTC,CASSFARGETQYF